Listed below are T cell receptor beta chains from one sample, sequenced in a study of preoperative IRX-2 immunotherapy in early breast cancer. Using immunoSEQ multiplex PCR, the repertoire was profiled, and TCRdb retains in-frame clones only, with some absent. The data hold about 32,000 clones, with roughly four fifths observed a single time. The source was lymph node tissue, collected from a patient treated with IRX-2 immunotherapy. The receptor set was obtained from a human donor with breast cancer. Each CDR3 is given with its conserved first and last residue. A D gene is named only where the DNA matches it firmly. A row's size may be missing; if present it is once, few, many or a size class.

j_gene: TRBJ2-7
abundance: .
v_gene: TRBV28
d_gene: TRBD1
CDR3aa: CASSLVRQGDEQYF
CDR3nt: TGTGCCAGCAGTTTGGTTCGTCAGGGGGACGAGCAGTACTTC

j_gene: TRBJ1-2
abundance: .
v_gene: TRBV6-1
d_gene: .
CDR3aa: CASSEALQGVYGYTF
CDR3nt: TGTGCCAGCAGTGAAGCATTACAGGGCGTCTATGGCTACACCTTC

j_gene: TRBJ1-1
abundance: .
v_gene: TRBV5-1
d_gene: .
CDR3aa: CASSLSAGRVNTEAFF
CDR3nt: TGCGCCAGCAGCTTGTCGGCAGGGAGGGTGAACACTGAAGCTTTCTTT

j_gene: TRBJ1-2
abundance: .
v_gene: TRBV19
d_gene: .
CDR3aa: CASSNSRPLVGGYTF
CDR3nt: TGTGCCAGTAGTAACTCCCGGCCATTGGTAGGTGGCTACACCTTC

j_gene: TRBJ1-1
abundance: .
v_gene: TRBV6-8
d_gene: .
CDR3aa: CASSYSEGLNGGAFF
CDR3nt: TGTGCCAGCAGTTACTCCGAGGGACTGAATGGAGGAGCTTTCTTT

j_gene: TRBJ2-1
abundance: .
v_gene: TRBV19
d_gene: .
CDR3aa: CASSISGGYHRGYNEQFF
CDR3nt: TGTGCCAGTAGTATCAGCGGTGGCTATCACCGGGGCTACAATGAGCAGTTCTTC

j_gene: TRBJ2-7
abundance: .
v_gene: TRBV7-5
d_gene: .
CDR3aa: CASREGGQGVVSSYEQYF
CDR3nt: TGTGCCAGCAGGGAGGGGGGACAGGGTGTTGTGAGCTCCTACGAGCAGTACTTC

j_gene: TRBJ2-6
abundance: few
v_gene: TRBV6-8
d_gene: TRBD1
CDR3aa: CASSYGLGQGAGANVLTF
CDR3nt: TGTGCCAGCAGTTACGGCCTCGGACAGGGCGCTGGGGCCAACGTCCTGACTTTC

j_gene: TRBJ2-2
abundance: .
v_gene: TRBV19
d_gene: TRBD2
CDR3aa: CASRARGRTGELFF
CDR3nt: TGTGCCAGTAGGGCGCGGGGGAGGACCGGGGAGCTGTTTTTT

j_gene: TRBJ2-3
abundance: .
v_gene: TRBV30
d_gene: TRBD1
CDR3aa: CAWELRQGADTQYF
CDR3nt: TGTGCCTGGGAATTGAGACAGGGCGCAGATACGCAGTATTTT

j_gene: TRBJ2-1
abundance: few
v_gene: TRBV19
d_gene: TRBD2
CDR3aa: CASSTYRVAGTNEQFF
CDR3nt: TGTGCCAGTAGTACTTATCGGGTAGCGGGAACTAATGAGCAGTTCTTC

j_gene: TRBJ1-5
abundance: .
v_gene: TRBV30
d_gene: .
CDR3aa: CAWSLGSLGAQHF
CDR3nt: TGTGCCTGGAGTCTGGGGAGCCTCGGGGCCCAGCATTTT

j_gene: TRBJ2-7
abundance: .
v_gene: TRBV6-8
d_gene: TRBD1
CDR3aa: CASSYEGAGEQYF
CDR3nt: TGTGCCAGCAGTTACGAGGGGGCAGGCGAGCAGTACTTC

j_gene: TRBJ1-1
abundance: .
v_gene: TRBV29-1
d_gene: .
CDR3aa: CSVVGGLDTEAFF
CDR3nt: TGCAGCGTTGTTGGGGGTCTGGACACTGAAGCTTTCTTT

j_gene: TRBJ2-2
abundance: .
v_gene: TRBV7-7
d_gene: .
CDR3aa: CASSRWAGANTGELFF
CDR3nt: TGTGCCAGCAGCCGGTGGGCAGGCGCGAACACCGGGGAGCTGTTTTTT

j_gene: TRBJ1-2
abundance: .
v_gene: TRBV18
d_gene: .
CDR3aa: CASSERRDANYGYTF
CDR3nt: TGTGCCAGCTCAGAGAGGAGGGACGCTAACTATGGCTACACCTTC

j_gene: TRBJ1-3
abundance: few
v_gene: TRBV15
d_gene: .
CDR3aa: CATSGTHSGNTIYF
CDR3nt: TGTGCCACCAGCGGGACTCACTCTGGAAACACCATATATTTT

j_gene: TRBJ2-1
abundance: .
v_gene: TRBV28
d_gene: TRBD1
CDR3aa: CASSPNRGYYNEQFF
CDR3nt: TGTGCCAGCAGTCCAAACAGGGGGTATTACAATGAGCAGTTCTTC

j_gene: TRBJ1-5
abundance: .
v_gene: TRBV18
d_gene: .
CDR3aa: CASSPLDRQPQHF
CDR3nt: TGTGCCAGCTCACCCCTCGACAGACAGCCCCAGCATTTT

j_gene: TRBJ1-3
abundance: .
v_gene: TRBV18
d_gene: .
CDR3aa: CASSRGGGSGNTIYF
CDR3nt: TGTGCCAGCTCACGAGGCGGGGGATCAGGAAACACCATATATTTT

j_gene: TRBJ1-1
abundance: .
v_gene: TRBV6-8
d_gene: .
CDR3aa: CASSWNKNTEAFF
CDR3nt: TGTGCCAGCAGTTGGAACAAGAACACTGAAGCTTTCTTT

j_gene: TRBJ1-3
abundance: .
v_gene: TRBV11-3
d_gene: .
CDR3aa: CASSLSGDGNTIYF
CDR3nt: TGTGCCAGCAGCTTATCAGGGGACGGAAACACCATATATTTT

j_gene: TRBJ1-2
abundance: .
v_gene: TRBV11-3
d_gene: .
CDR3aa: CASSLVDSYLYGYTF
CDR3nt: TGTGCCAGCAGCTTGGTGGACAGCTATCTCTATGGCTACACCTTC

j_gene: TRBJ2-2
abundance: few
v_gene: TRBV15
d_gene: .
CDR3aa: CATSSSTPVGTGELFF
CDR3nt: TGTGCCACCAGCAGTTCGACCCCCGTTGGCACCGGGGAGCTGTTTTTT

j_gene: TRBJ1-2
abundance: .
v_gene: TRBV10-1
d_gene: .
CDR3aa: CASGQNYGYTF
CDR3nt: TGCGCCAGCGGGCAGAACTATGGCTACACCTTC

j_gene: TRBJ1-1
abundance: .
v_gene: TRBV23-1
d_gene: TRBD1
CDR3aa: CASRLGQGYARKAEAFF
CDR3nt: TGCGCCAGTAGGCTCGGACAGGGCTACGCCCGAAAGGCTGAAGCTTTCTTT

j_gene: TRBJ2-2
abundance: .
v_gene: TRBV9
d_gene: TRBD2
CDR3aa: CASSPAGGGTTGELFF
CDR3nt: TGTGCCAGCAGCCCAGCGGGCGGGGGGACCACCGGGGAGCTGTTTTTT

j_gene: TRBJ2-3
abundance: .
v_gene: TRBV19
d_gene: .
CDR3aa: CASRPSGYTDTQYF
CDR3nt: TGTGCCAGTCGGCCCTCCGGATACACAGATACGCAGTATTTT

j_gene: TRBJ1-2
abundance: .
v_gene: TRBV6-8
d_gene: .
CDR3aa: CASSYEAGPEYYGYTF
CDR3nt: TGTGCCAGCAGTTACGAGGCAGGCCCGGAATACTATGGCTACACCTTC

j_gene: TRBJ2-1
abundance: .
v_gene: TRBV18
d_gene: TRBD2
CDR3aa: CASSPGRGHILGLAVYNEQFF
CDR3nt: TGTGCCAGCTCACCCGGAAGGGGACACATCTTAGGACTAGCGGTCTACAATGAGCAGTTCTTC

j_gene: TRBJ1-4
abundance: .
v_gene: TRBV18
d_gene: .
CDR3aa: CASSPRDAWDTEKLFF
CDR3nt: TGTGCCAGCTCACCCAGGGACGCCTGGGATACTGAAAAACTGTTTTTT

j_gene: TRBJ2-1
abundance: .
v_gene: TRBV5-1
d_gene: TRBD2
CDR3aa: CASSSDSGRAYNEQFF
CDR3nt: TGCGCCAGCAGCTCCGATAGCGGGAGGGCCTACAATGAGCAGTTCTTC

j_gene: TRBJ2-7
abundance: .
v_gene: TRBV18
d_gene: .
CDR3aa: CASSPRGPGGISYEQYF
CDR3nt: TGTGCCAGCTCACCGCGGGGGCCAGGGGGCATCTCCTACGAGCAGTACTTC

j_gene: TRBJ2-1
abundance: .
v_gene: TRBV28
d_gene: .
CDR3aa: CASSRGLPYNEQFF
CDR3nt: TGTGCCAGCAGCCGGGGACTTCCCTACAATGAGCAGTTCTTC

j_gene: TRBJ2-1
abundance: .
v_gene: TRBV11-3
d_gene: .
CDR3aa: CASSLDAGWSSDEQFF
CDR3nt: TGTGCCAGCAGCTTAGACGCGGGATGGAGTAGCGATGAGCAGTTCTTC

j_gene: TRBJ2-1
abundance: once
v_gene: TRBV19
d_gene: .
CDR3aa: CASSIRGYEQFF
CDR3nt: TGTGCCAGTAGTATTAGGGGCTATGAGCAGTTCTTC

j_gene: TRBJ2-6
abundance: .
v_gene: TRBV19
d_gene: .
CDR3aa: CASSIGSVGANVLTF
CDR3nt: TGTGCCAGTAGTATAGGTTCTGTGGGGGCCAACGTCCTGACTTTC

j_gene: TRBJ2-5
abundance: few
v_gene: TRBV6-8
d_gene: .
CDR3aa: CASSIAQGYQETQYF
CDR3nt: TGTGCCAGCAGTATTGCGCAGGGGTACCAAGAGACCCAGTACTTC

j_gene: TRBJ1-4
abundance: few
v_gene: TRBV15
d_gene: .
CDR3aa: CATSRDRQPNEKLFF
CDR3nt: TGTGCCACCAGCAGAGATCGACAGCCTAATGAAAAACTGTTTTTT

j_gene: TRBJ2-7
abundance: .
v_gene: TRBV28
d_gene: .
CDR3aa: CASSFHNSYEQYF
CDR3nt: TGTGCCAGCAGTTTTCACAACTCCTACGAGCAGTACTTC

j_gene: TRBJ2-1
abundance: .
v_gene: TRBV19
d_gene: TRBD2
CDR3aa: CASSIRLAGFNEQFF
CDR3nt: TGTGCCAGTAGTATTCGTCTAGCGGGTTTCAATGAGCAGTTCTTC

j_gene: TRBJ2-2
abundance: .
v_gene: TRBV27
d_gene: .
CDR3aa: CASNLQVANTGELFF
CDR3nt: TGTGCCAGCAATCTACAGGTCGCGAACACCGGGGAGCTGTTTTTT

j_gene: TRBJ2-7
abundance: few
v_gene: TRBV19
d_gene: .
CDR3aa: CASSRADGYEQYF
CDR3nt: TGTGCCAGTAGTCGGGCGGATGGCTACGAGCAGTACTTC

j_gene: TRBJ1-1
abundance: .
v_gene: TRBV28
d_gene: .
CDR3aa: CASSTWGTADEAFF
CDR3nt: TGTGCCAGCAGTACCTGGGGCACCGCCGACGAAGCTTTCTTT

j_gene: TRBJ2-1
abundance: .
v_gene: TRBV11-3
d_gene: TRBD1
CDR3aa: CASSWGQGRNNEQFF
CDR3nt: TGTGCCAGCAGCTGGGGACAGGGGAGGAACAATGAGCAGTTCTTC

j_gene: TRBJ1-2
abundance: .
v_gene: TRBV6-8
d_gene: .
CDR3aa: CASSFRESWGYTF
CDR3nt: TGTGCCAGCAGTTTTAGGGAGTCTTGGGGCTACACCTTC

j_gene: TRBJ1-1
abundance: .
v_gene: TRBV12-5
d_gene: .
CDR3aa: CASGSRANTEAFF
CDR3nt: TGTGCTAGTGGTTCCAGGGCGAACACTGAAGCTTTCTTT

j_gene: TRBJ2-7
abundance: .
v_gene: TRBV6-8
d_gene: .
CDR3aa: CASSYSIRSYEQYF
CDR3nt: TGTGCCAGCAGTTACTCGATTAGGTCCTACGAGCAGTACTTC

j_gene: TRBJ1-5
abundance: .
v_gene: TRBV11-3
d_gene: .
CDR3aa: CASRYYRAGGNQPQHF
CDR3nt: TGTGCCAGCAGGTATTACAGGGCCGGGGGCAATCAGCCCCAGCATTTT

j_gene: TRBJ1-4
abundance: .
v_gene: TRBV6-8
d_gene: .
CDR3aa: CAISGGTDPTNEKLFF
CDR3nt: TGTGCCATCAGTGGTGGGACCGATCCAACTAATGAAAAACTGTTTTTT

j_gene: TRBJ2-5
abundance: .
v_gene: TRBV6-8
d_gene: .
CDR3aa: CASSLWVRGTQYF
CDR3nt: TGTGCCAGCAGTTTATGGGTAAGAGGGACCCAGTACTTC

j_gene: TRBJ2-5
abundance: .
v_gene: TRBV30
d_gene: TRBD2
CDR3aa: CAWIAAGAPRETQYF
CDR3nt: TGTGCCTGGATCGCGGCGGGAGCCCCACGAGAGACCCAGTACTTC

j_gene: TRBJ1-3
abundance: .
v_gene: TRBV6-8
d_gene: .
CDR3aa: CASSLDGSSGNTIYF
CDR3nt: TGTGCCAGCAGCCTGGACGGGAGCTCTGGAAACACCATATATTTT

j_gene: TRBJ2-5
abundance: .
v_gene: TRBV19
d_gene: TRBD1
CDR3aa: CASSSRGHETQYF
CDR3nt: TGTGCCAGTAGTAGCAGGGGGCATGAGACCCAGTACTTC

j_gene: TRBJ1-5
abundance: .
v_gene: TRBV6-7
d_gene: .
CDR3aa: CASSFRGEGQPQHF
CDR3nt: TGTGCCAGCAGTTTCCGAGGTGAGGGTCAGCCCCAGCATTTT

j_gene: TRBJ2-1
abundance: .
v_gene: TRBV28
d_gene: TRBD1
CDR3aa: CASSSGTGMNNEQFF
CDR3nt: TGTGCCAGCAGTTCCGGGACAGGGATGAACAATGAGCAGTTCTTC

j_gene: TRBJ1-3
abundance: few
v_gene: TRBV18
d_gene: .
CDR3aa: CASSPSGQSRLGNTIYF
CDR3nt: TGTGCCAGCTCACCAAGCGGGCAGTCTCGTCTTGGAAACACCATATATTTT

j_gene: TRBJ2-1
abundance: .
v_gene: TRBV6-8
d_gene: TRBD1
CDR3aa: CASTRQGWNEQFF
CDR3nt: TGTGCCAGCACCCGACAGGGATGGAATGAGCAGTTCTTC

j_gene: TRBJ2-7
abundance: .
v_gene: TRBV6-8
d_gene: TRBD1
CDR3aa: CASSWTGDTYEQYF
CDR3nt: TGTGCCAGCAGTTGGACAGGGGACACCTACGAGCAGTACTTC